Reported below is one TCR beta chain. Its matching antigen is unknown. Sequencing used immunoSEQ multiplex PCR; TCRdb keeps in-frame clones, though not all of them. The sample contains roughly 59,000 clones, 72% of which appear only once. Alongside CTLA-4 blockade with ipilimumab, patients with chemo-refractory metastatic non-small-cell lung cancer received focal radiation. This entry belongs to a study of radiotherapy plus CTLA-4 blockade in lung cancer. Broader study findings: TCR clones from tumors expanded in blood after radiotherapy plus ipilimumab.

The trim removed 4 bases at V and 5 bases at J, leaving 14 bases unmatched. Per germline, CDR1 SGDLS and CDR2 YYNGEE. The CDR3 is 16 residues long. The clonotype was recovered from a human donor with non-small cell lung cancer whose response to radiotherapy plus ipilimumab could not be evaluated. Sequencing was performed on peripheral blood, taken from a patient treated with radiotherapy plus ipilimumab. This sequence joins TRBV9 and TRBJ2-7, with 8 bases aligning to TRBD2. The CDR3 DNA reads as TGTGCCAGCAGCCCTACCTTTCGGGGGGGCATGAACGAGCAGTACTTC. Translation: CASSPTFRGGMNEQYF.